This T cell receptor beta chain derives from a study of blood T cell repertoires in COVID-19. CDR3 size: 16 residues. Germline V gives CDR1 MGHDK, CDR2 SYGVNS. Trimming stripped 3 bases from V and 5 bases from J, with 17 bases between. Original analysis: Amplifying reference gene primers gave estimates of nucleated cell counts. Some clones are missing from TCRdb's copy, which holds only in-frame ones; the method was immunoSEQ multiplex PCR. That table supplies the V and J calls and clone size; D and trimming were determined from the DNA. The top ten hold 3.6% of the sample, which has under 350,000 clones, approximately 86% seen once.

The rearrangement uses TRBV25-1 and TRBJ2-1, with D possibly TRBD2 on 6 matching bases. The TCR sequence derives from a man in his late teens or twenties with active or convalescent COVID-19. Sample: peripheral blood. The chain's CDR3 is CASSEYMASDHNEQFF. The DNA of the CDR3 is TGTGCCAGCAGTGAGTATATGGCTAGCGACCACAATGAGCAGTTCTTC.